The rows below give T cell receptor beta chains drawn from one sample of a study of cytomegalovirus exposure and HLA in healthy donors. Sequencing was performed with immunoSEQ multiplex PCR; in TCRdb, only in-frame clones are kept and a portion is missing. The sample table sets out around 53,000 clones. The sequenced sample consisted of PBMCs. These receptors were collected from a man aged 18-30 years in good health and CMV-seropositive. The conserved cysteine and the conserved F or W are not part of the CDR3 here. Each record gives: CDR3 protein, V gene, J gene.

ASTVDWGDYGYT	TRBV2	TRBJ1-2
ASSLGAARY	TRBV27	TRBJ2-7
ASSPGDNEQY	TRBV18	TRBJ2-7
ASSLEREGLYEQY	TRBV11-3	TRBJ2-7
ATQGGPYEQY	TRBV10-3	TRBJ2-7
ASSPRTSGYEQY	TRBV14	TRBJ2-7
ASSVDGGDIQY	TRBV9	TRBJ2-4
ASSWLRESGELF	TRBV5-1	TRBJ2-2
ASRKDRNTGELF	TRBV28	TRBJ2-2
ASSVSGSNTEAF	TRBV6-1	TRBJ1-1
ASNRFAAGGSNEQF	TRBV5-4	TRBJ2-1
ASSGTSGRGYNEQF	TRBV2	TRBJ2-1
ASSLGGANVLT	TRBV27	TRBJ2-6
ASSSGQGRYEQY	TRBV28	TRBJ2-7
ASRTGGRGNQPQH	TRBV19	TRBJ1-5
ASSHRDHNEQF	TRBV6-4	TRBJ2-1
ASSESGFQETQY	TRBV25-1	TRBJ2-5
ASRSTRDSSNEQF	TRBV6-6	TRBJ2-1
ASSLSSSVETQY	TRBV11-2	TRBJ2-5
ASSPTGILSTDTQY	TRBV5-4	TRBJ2-3
ASSLVSGQGRYEQY	TRBV11-2	-
ASSGLAGGPYEQY	TRBV9	TRBJ2-7
ASTDPGTGVYEQY	TRBV19	TRBJ2-7
ASSDQLPGENIYEQY	TRBV25-1	TRBJ2-7